Following are 18 T cell receptor beta chains from one sample sequenced in a study of blood T cell repertoires in COVID-19. Assay used: immunoSEQ multiplex PCR; TCRdb lists only in-frame clones, some missing. The sample shows approximately 90,000 clones, 85% of them seen only once. Source material: peripheral blood. The receptor source for this set is a man older than 75 with acute or convalescent COVID-19.

This chain connects TRBV6-5 to TRBJ1-6; D is perhaps TRBD1 (6 bases). Germline assignment: CDR1 MNHEY and CDR2 SVGAGI. V was cut by 5 bases and J by 5 bases, with 13 bases left in between. The CDR3 has 15 amino acids. Here the CDR3 reads CASSQQGENNSPLHF. In nucleotides, the CDR3 is TGTGCCAGCAGTCAACAGGGAGAGAATAATTCACCCCTCCACTTT.

The CDR3 is CASSARVNQGYGYTF. As DNA, the CDR3 is TGTGCCAGCAGTGCCCGAGTTAACCAGGGCTATGGCTACACCTTC. The chain recombines TRBV6-2 or TRBV6-3 with TRBJ1-2, with D possibly matching TRBD1 (5 bases). Germline V gene sequence: CDR1 MNHEY, CDR2 SVGEGT. V was pared by 5 bases and J by 4 bases, with 17 bases between. The CDR3 has 15 amino acids.

The chain is built from TRBV9 and TRBJ1-1, with no clear D. Trimming shortened V by 1 base and J by 6 bases, and 13 bases separated the two germline ends. The CDR3 has 14 residues. Germline-derived CDR1 and CDR2 are SGDLS and YYNGEE. For the CDR3, the DNA is TGTGCCAGCAGCGTATCCAGGTCGGGGTCTGAAGCTTTCTTT. It specifies CASSVSRSGSEAFF. The full variable domain, its missing parts supplied by reference TRBV9 and TRBJ1-1, is DSGVTQTPKHLITATGQRVTLRCSPRSGDLSVYWYQQSLDQGLQFLIQYYNGEERAKGNILERFSAQQFPDLHSELNLSSLELGDSALYFCASSVSRSGSEAFFGQGTRLTVV.

This clone was recorded once. The chain is built from TRBV6-5 and TRBJ1-1; 8 nucleotides align to TRBD1. The CDR3 covers 14 residues. Germline-derived CDR1 and CDR2 are MNHEY and SVGAGI. The V gene end was trimmed by 6 bases and the J gene end by 9 bases; junction bases not matched to a gene: 12. CDR3 amino acids: CASSLTGDGRKAFF. In DNA, the CDR3 is TGTGCCAGCAGCTTGACAGGGGATGGCCGAAAAGCTTTCTTT.

This clone was counted only a few times. The genes are TRBV19 and TRBJ1-2, with D unresolved. The CDR3 is 13 amino acids. Germline loops: CDR1 LNHDA, CDR2 SQIVND (reference sequence). V dropped 11 bases and J dropped 3 bases, with 16 bases sitting between them. CDR3 sequence reads: CAVEGRWDYGYTF. The CDR3 bases are TGTGCCGTCGAGGGCAGATGGGACTATGGCTACACCTTC.

This chain joins TRBV6-5 and TRBJ1-5, with D perhaps matching TRBD1 (5 bases). Germline V gene lookup returns CDR1 MNHEY and CDR2 SVGAGI. The CDR3 runs to 14 residues. V was clipped by 0 bases and J by 6 bases, with 9 bases between them. Here the CDR3 reads CASSYSGVGQPQHF. The CDR3 nucleotides read TGTGCCAGCAGTTACTCAGGGGTTGGTCAGCCCCAGCATTTT.

V usage is TRBV5-1 and J usage is TRBJ1-1; possibly TRBD1 for D (5 bases). Per germline, CDR1 SGHRS and CDR2 YFSETQ. Trimming took off 7 bases at V and 7 bases at J, with 17 bases between the two ends. This CDR3 is 13 amino acids long. CDR3 nucleotides: TGCGCCAGCGCGACAGCCCCCGGCCTTGAAGCTTTCTTT. Translated, it gives CASATAPGLEAFF.

This clone is a singleton in its sample. This chain joins TRBV3-1 (or the pseudogene TRBV3-2) and TRBJ1-2; a possible D gene is TRBD1 (6 bases). This CDR3 has 15 amino acids. V lost 0 bases, J lost 7 bases, and 15 bases lay in between. Germline lookup yields CDR1 LGHDT and CDR2 YNNKEL (reference sequence). CDR3 region: CASSQEGQSLSGYTF. CDR3 nucleotides: TGTGCCAGCAGCCAAGAAGGACAGTCCTTGTCTGGCTACACCTTC.

The chain joins TRBV28 to TRBJ1-5; D might be TRBD1 (6 bases). This CDR3 is 15 amino acids long. Germline V gene data show CDR1 as MDHEN and CDR2 as SYDVKM. Between the trimmed V and J ends, which lost 8 bases and 3 bases, there was a span of 17 bases. The CDR3 sequence: CASLRGGGTNQPQHF. The CDR3 bases are TGTGCCAGCCTCAGGGGCGGTGGCACCAATCAGCCCCAGCATTTT.

The chain joins TRBV13 to TRBJ1-3; D is undetermined. V was pared by 6 bases and J by 2 bases, with 14 bases between. The CDR3 covers 15 residues. Germline V gene data show CDR1 as PRHDT and CDR2 as FYEKMQ (reference sequence). In DNA, the CDR3 is TGTGCCAGCAGTCAACCCGGCGGAACTGGAAACACCATATATTTT. Its translation is CASSQPGGTGNTIYF.

The chain combines TRBV7-9 with TRBJ2-4, with 7 bases matching TRBD1. V trimming: 2 bases; J trimming: 5 bases; junction bases outside the gene matches: 3. Germline assignment: CDR1 SEHNR and CDR2 FQNEAQ (reference sequence). The CDR3 has 14 amino acids. The CDR3 reads CASSLSGTENIQYF. DNA for the CDR3: TGTGCCAGCAGCTTATCCGGGACAGAAAACATTCAGTACTTC.

This chain uses TRBV9 with TRBJ2-2; 10 bases agree with TRBD1. The CDR3 is 15 amino acids. The germline CDR1 and CDR2 sequences are SGDLS and YYNGEE. The V gene end was trimmed by 0 bases and the J gene end by 5 bases; junction bases not matched to a gene: 1. CDR3 residues: CASSVGTGGTGELFF. CDR3 DNA: TGTGCCAGCAGCGTAGGGACAGGGGGAACCGGGGAGCTGTTTTTT.

The CDR3 bases are TGTGCCAGCAGTATACAGGAGTCCCAGACCCAGTACTTC. It specifies CASSIQESQTQYF. The rearrangement joins TRBV6-5 to TRBJ2-5; D may be TRBD1 (5 bases). V dropped 5 bases and J dropped 6 bases, with 13 bases sitting between them. The germline V gene has CDR1 MNHEY and CDR2 SVGAGI. The CDR3 spans 13 residues.

In its sample, this clone was seen once. This chain uses TRBV29-1 with TRBJ2-3, with TRBD1 matching 8 bases. The CDR3 contains 14 residues. With V trimmed by 6 bases and J by 4 bases, 9 bases remained unmatched. Per germline, CDR1 SQVTM and CDR2 ANQGSEA. CDR3 region: CSVVQDREPDTQYF. The CDR3 DNA reads as TGCAGCGTGGTGCAGGACAGGGAACCAGATACGCAGTATTTT.

This clone was counted once. The gene calls are TRBV19 and TRBJ2-1, with 7 nucleotides matching TRBD2. V lost 1 base to trimming and J lost 6 bases; unmatched junction nucleotides: 6. The germline CDR1 and CDR2 sequences are LNHDA and SQIVND (reference sequence). The CDR3 length is 15 residues. The CDR3 reads CASSIAGGLINEQFF. CDR3 DNA sequence: TGTGCCAGTAGTATAGCGGGAGGCCTAATCAATGAGCAGTTCTTC.

CDR3 residues: CASSISAGVEETQYF. DNA for the CDR3: TGTGCCAGTAGTATTAGTGCGGGAGTCGAAGAGACCCAGTACTTC. The V and J genes are TRBV19 and TRBJ2-5; 7 bases line up with TRBD2. The ends lost 3 bases at V and 3 bases at J; junction bases unmatched: 7. CDR3 length: 15 amino acids. Germline lookup yields CDR1 LNHDA and CDR2 SQIVND (reference sequence). The full variable domain, in which reference TRBV19 and TRBJ2-5 provide the parts outside the CDR3, is DGGITQSPKYLFRKEGQNVTLSCEQNLNHDAMYWYRQDPGQGLRLIYYSQIVNDFQKGDIAEGYSVSREKKESFPLTVTSAQKNPTAFYLCASSISAGVEETQYFGPGTRLLVL.

This clone was counted a single time. This sequence joins TRBV7-2 and TRBJ2-7; 7 positions agree with TRBD1. Germline CDR1 is SGHTA and CDR2 is FQGNSA. V shed 5 bases and J 1 base; nucleotides not matched to a gene: 17. The CDR3 loop spans 18 amino acids. The CDR3 DNA sequence: TGTGCCAGCAGCCCCGACCGGCCCCGACAGGGCAAATCCTACGAGCAGTACTTC. As protein: CASSPDRPRQGKSYEQYF.

This clone was observed once. The rearrangement links TRBV4-1 to TRBJ2-7, with TRBD2 matching 9 bases. Trimming cost V 0 bases and J 7 bases; bases outside gene matches: 10. The CDR3 is made up of 16 amino acids. The germline V gene has CDR1 MGHRA and CDR2 YSYEKL. For the CDR3, the DNA is TGCGCCAGCAGCCAAGATGTATTAGCGGGAGTCGTAGAGCAGTACTTC. As protein: CASSQDVLAGVVEQYF.